This is a list of T cell receptor beta chains from one sample in a study of T cell changes during pregnancy in multiple sclerosis. This table comes from immunoSEQ multiplex PCR, and its TCRdb copy is limited to in-frame clones, with some not included. Here the sample spans around 85,000 clones, about nine tenths being singletons. The specimen was PBMCs, collected in the first trimester of pregnancy. These receptor sequences come from a female donor in good health, serving as a control in a pregnancy study. Some clones in this sample may be carry-over from other donors' samples. Both conserved end residues are part of each CDR3. A D gene is named only where the DNA matches it firmly. Some rows have no size entry. The others give once, few or many, or a class for an expanded clone.

cdr3_aa cdr3_nt v_call clone_size j_call d_call
CASSLGPLGLAGADGEQYF TGTGCCAGCAGCTTAGGTCCCCTCGGACTAGCGGGAGCGGATGGCGAGCAGTACTTC TRBV7-2 . TRBJ2-7 TRBD2
CASSLGGGSSGTYEQYF TGTGCCAGCAGCTTGGGAGGAGGGTCTAGCGGGACCTACGAGCAGTACTTC TRBV5-4 . TRBJ2-7 TRBD2
CASSLSGAGNEKLFF TGTGCCAGCAGTTTGAGCGGGGCCGGTAATGAAAAACTGTTTTTT TRBV28 . TRBJ1-4 .
CASSPTGAGNTIYF TGTGCCAGCAGCCCGACAGGGGCGGGAAACACCATATATTTT TRBV6-5 . TRBJ1-3 TRBD1
CASNPMTARSYEQYF TGTGCCAGCAACCCCATGACAGCCCGCTCCTACGAGCAGTACTTC TRBV28 . TRBJ2-7 .
CASSKGASVSFSYNEQFF TGTGCCAGCAGCAAGGGGGCTAGCGTATCGTTCTCCTACAATGAGCAGTTCTTC TRBV11-3 . TRBJ2-1 .
CASSNSYGYTF TGTGCCAGTTCGAACAGCTATGGCTACACCTTC TRBV19 . TRBJ1-2 .
CASSLFPPQPEGSSYEQYF TGTGCCAGCAGTTTATTCCCCCCCCAGCCGGAGGGGAGCTCCTACGAGCAGTACTTC TRBV27 once TRBJ2-7 .
CASSWGPNTQYF TGTGCCAGCAGCTGGGGCCCTAATACGCAGTATTTT TRBV7-2 . TRBJ2-3 .
CASSRTGGAAPEQYF TGTGCCAGCAGTCGGACAGGGGGCGCGGCCCCCGAGCAGTACTTC TRBV27 . TRBJ2-7 TRBD1
CARALDRGRQETQYF TGTGCCAGGGCTTTGGACAGGGGTCGGCAAGAGACCCAGTACTTC TRBV28 . TRBJ2-5 TRBD1
CASSLDSNWYNSPLHF TGTGCCAGCAGCTTGGACTCCAACTGGTATAATTCACCCCTCCACTTT TRBV5-1 . TRBJ1-6 .
CASSSPATGGLFSGYTF TGTGCCAGCAGTTCCCCAGCGACAGGGGGCCTTTTTAGTGGCTACACCTTC TRBV28 . TRBJ1-2 TRBD1
CASSSPRQGIEQYF TGTGCCAGCAGTTCCCCCAGACAGGGGATCGAGCAGTACTTC TRBV28 . TRBJ2-7 TRBD1
CALRTGPGAPLHF TGTGCCTTAAGGACAGGTCCTGGGGCACCCCTCCACTTT TRBV30 . TRBJ1-6 TRBD1
CTSSQPTAQRRTEAFF TGCACCAGCAGCCAACCGACAGCGCAAAGGCGGACTGAAGCTTTCTTT TRBV1 . TRBJ1-1 .
CASSQVAGVSVDEQFF TGTGCCAGCAGCCAAGTGGCGGGAGTCTCCGTCGATGAGCAGTTCTTC TRBV14 once TRBJ2-1 TRBD2
CASSLRADSGETQYF TGCGCCAGCAGCTTGAGGGCGGACTCGGGGGAGACCCAGTACTTC TRBV5-1 . TRBJ2-5 .
CASSFGGGGELFF TGTGCCAGCAGCTTTGGCGGAGGCGGGGAGCTGTTTTTT TRBV11-3 . TRBJ2-2 .
CASSHGGETQYF TGTGCCAGCAGCCACGGCGGAGAGACCCAGTACTTC TRBV14 . TRBJ2-5 .
CASGSTVTNEKLFF TGTGCCAGCGGTTCGACAGTCACTAATGAAAAACTGTTTTTT TRBV2 . TRBJ1-4 .
CASSADSFGQPQHF TGTGCCAGCAGCGCGGACAGCTTTGGCCAGCCCCAGCATTTT TRBV9 . TRBJ1-5 .
CASSLGGQETQYF TGCGCCAGCAGCTTGGGCGGTCAAGAGACCCAGTACTTC TRBV5-1 once TRBJ2-5 .
CASSLFGTGGYIQYF TGTGCCAGCAGCTTGTTCGGGACAGGAGGCTACATTCAGTACTTC TRBV5-4 . TRBJ2-4 TRBD1
CASSLLAEETQYF TGCGCCAGCAGCTTGCTAGCGGAAGAGACCCAGTACTTC TRBV5-1 . TRBJ2-5 TRBD2
CASSLLSIYEQYF TGTGCCAGCAGTTTGCTTAGCATCTACGAGCAGTACTTC TRBV28 . TRBJ2-7 .
CASSLFPEGAMGQFF TGTGCCAGCAGCCTATTCCCGGAGGGGGCAATGGGGCAGTTCTTC TRBV5-5 . TRBJ2-1 .
CASSSLAGADTQYF TGTGCCAGCAGTTCACTAGCGGGCGCAGATACGCAGTATTTT TRBV6-5 . TRBJ2-3 TRBD2
CASLDWRGGLFF TGTGCCAGTCTGGACTGGAGAGGGGGACTGTTTTTT TRBV28 . TRBJ1-4 .
CSTRVGNTEAFF TGCAGCACCCGCGTCGGGAACACTGAAGCTTTCTTT TRBV29-1 . TRBJ1-1 .
CASSPRTGRVTEAFF TGTGCCAGCAGCCCACGGACAGGCCGGGTCACTGAAGCTTTCTTT TRBV7-9 . TRBJ1-1 TRBD1
CASKTSANTGELFF TGTGCCAGCAAGACTAGCGCGAACACCGGGGAGCTGTTTTTT TRBV27 . TRBJ2-2 TRBD2
CASSDPVFRNEQFF TGTGCCAGCAGTGATCCGGTGTTCCGCAATGAGCAGTTCTTC TRBV6-1 . TRBJ2-1 .
CASSDLGTGDDYEQYF TGTGCCAGCAGTGACCTAGGGACAGGGGATGACTACGAGCAGTACTTC TRBV6-4 . TRBJ2-7 TRBD1
CASSGMLGGSFTDTQYF TGTGCCAGTAGTGGAATGCTCGGAGGGTCTTTCACAGATACGCAGTATTTT TRBV19 . TRBJ2-3 .
CAHGGSWTYEQYF TGTGCCCACGGGGGTTCGTGGACCTACGAGCAGTACTTC TRBV28 few TRBJ2-7 .
CASSLTRATEAFF TGCGCCAGCAGCTTGACGCGGGCGACTGAAGCTTTCTTT TRBV5-1 . TRBJ1-1 .
CASSPGQGQNSPLHF TGTGCCAGCAGCCCTGGACAGGGGCAAAATTCACCCCTCCACTTT TRBV4-2 . TRBJ1-6 TRBD1
CASSIDYSGANVLTF TGTGCCAGTAGTATTGACTACTCTGGGGCCAACGTCCTGACTTTC TRBV19 . TRBJ2-6 .
CASSLGTILSYEQYF TGCGCCAGCAGCTTGGGGACTATTCTCTCCTACGAGCAGTACTTC TRBV5-1 . TRBJ2-7 .
CASSSPGQGAIEAFF TGTGCCAGCAGCTCACCGGGACAGGGGGCAATCGAAGCTTTCTTT TRBV7-2 few TRBJ1-1 TRBD1
CASSPLSGSTDTQYF TGTGCCAGCTCACCACTTAGCGGGAGCACAGATACGCAGTATTTT TRBV18 . TRBJ2-3 TRBD2
CASSQDLAANYGYTF TGCGCCAGCAGCCAAGATCTAGCGGCCAACTATGGCTACACCTTC TRBV4-3 few TRBJ1-2 .
CASSPHRTGELFF TGTGCCAGCAGCCCTCACAGAACCGGGGAGCTGTTTTTT TRBV13 . TRBJ2-2 .
CASSPQVTYNSPLHF TGCGCCAGCAGTCCACAGGTGACCTATAATTCACCCCTCCACTTT TRBV4-1 . TRBJ1-6 .
CASSQGRGTGLYEQYF TGCGCCAGCAGCCAAGGTAGGGGCACAGGGCTCTACGAGCAGTACTTC TRBV4-1 . TRBJ2-7 .
CASSFRAGDTDTQYF TGTGCCAGCAGCTTTCGAGCGGGGGACACAGATACGCAGTATTTT TRBV5-4 . TRBJ2-3 TRBD2
CASSQDAAGAGELFF TGCGCCAGCAGCCAAGACGCTGCGGGAGCCGGGGAGCTGTTTTTT TRBV4-3 . TRBJ2-2 TRBD2